The present TCR beta chain was sequenced within a study of T-cell reconstitution after alpha-beta-depleted transplantation in children. Germline V gene data show CDR1 as SGHDT and CDR2 as YYEEEE. V lost 0 bases to trimming and J lost 6 bases, with 10 bases between them. The CDR3 consists of 14 residues. This clonotype was observed many times. Unique molecular identifiers were incorporated during preparation of the TCRbeta library. TCRdb re-called the PCR reads with MiXCR, one entry per CDR3 protein. The sample records about 610,000 distinct CDR3 sequences, roughly a tenth being singletons. This sequence was found in a human donor who donated a stem cell graft to a child with acute myeloid leukemia. V usage is TRBV5-6 and J usage is TRBJ1-5; weak D call: TRBD1 (6 bases). Sequencing was performed on PBMCs from the stem cell graft donor, taken from the stem cell graft. The CDR3 nucleotides read TGTGCCAGCAGCTTGGAGAGGGGGAGTCAGCCCCAGCATTTT. Translation gives CASSLERGSQPQHF.